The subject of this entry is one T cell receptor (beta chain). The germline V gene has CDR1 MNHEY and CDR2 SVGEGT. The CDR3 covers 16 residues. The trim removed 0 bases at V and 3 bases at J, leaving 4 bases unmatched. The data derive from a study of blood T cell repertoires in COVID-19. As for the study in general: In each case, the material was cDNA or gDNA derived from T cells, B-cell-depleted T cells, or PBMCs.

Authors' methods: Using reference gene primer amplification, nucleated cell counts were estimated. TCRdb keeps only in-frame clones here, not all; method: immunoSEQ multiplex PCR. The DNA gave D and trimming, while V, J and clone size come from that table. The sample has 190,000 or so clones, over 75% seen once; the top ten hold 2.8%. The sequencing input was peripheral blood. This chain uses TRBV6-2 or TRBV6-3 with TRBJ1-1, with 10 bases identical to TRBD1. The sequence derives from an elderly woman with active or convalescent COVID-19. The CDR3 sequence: CASSYSIGQGDTEAFF. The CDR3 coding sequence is TGTGCCAGCAGTTACTCGATCGGACAGGGGGACACTGAAGCTTTCTTT.